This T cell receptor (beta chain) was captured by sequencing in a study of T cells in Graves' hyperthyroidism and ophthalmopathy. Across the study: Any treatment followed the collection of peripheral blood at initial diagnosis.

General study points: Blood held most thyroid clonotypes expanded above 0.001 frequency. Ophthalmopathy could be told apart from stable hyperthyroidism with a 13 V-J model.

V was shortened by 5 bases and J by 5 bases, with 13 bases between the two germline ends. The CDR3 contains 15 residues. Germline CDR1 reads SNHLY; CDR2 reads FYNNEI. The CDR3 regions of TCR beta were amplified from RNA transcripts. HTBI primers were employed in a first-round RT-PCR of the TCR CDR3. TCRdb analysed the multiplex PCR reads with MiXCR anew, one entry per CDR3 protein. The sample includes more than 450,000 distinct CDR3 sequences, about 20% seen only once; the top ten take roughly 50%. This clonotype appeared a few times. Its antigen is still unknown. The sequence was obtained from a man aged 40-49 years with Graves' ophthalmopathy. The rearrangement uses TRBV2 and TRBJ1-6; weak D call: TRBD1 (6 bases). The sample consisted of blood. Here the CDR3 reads CASSPTGQDNSPLHF. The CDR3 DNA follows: TGTGCCAGCAGTCCCACAGGGCAGGATAATTCACCCCTCCACTTT.